Following are 10 T cell receptor beta chains from one sample sequenced in a study of cytomegalovirus exposure and HLA in healthy donors. The PCR had 60 Vbeta and 13 Jbeta primers. Sequenced by immunoSEQ multiplex PCR; TCRdb stores in-frame clones only, minus some. In the table there are around 40,000 clones, about two thirds of which are singletons. Sequenced material: PBMCs. The receptors here all came from a woman in her 30s in good health and CMV-seronegative.

This sequence joins TRBV6-5 and TRBJ1-1; the D is unclear. The CDR3 runs to 12 residues. CDR1 and CDR2 (germline): MNHEY, SVGAGI. The germline V and J ends were trimmed by 8 bases and 1 base, with 8 bases remaining between them. The CDR3 protein is CASGSGNTEAFF. In DNA form, the CDR3 reads TGTGCCAGCGGCTCAGGGAACACTGAAGCTTTCTTT.

Only a few counts were recorded for this clone. The rearrangement joins TRBV10-3 to TRBJ2-5; TRBD1 matches at 9 bases. V lost 6 bases and J lost 3; bases outside the gene matches: 5. The CDR3 loop spans 14 amino acids. Germline loops: CDR1 ENHRY, CDR2 SYGVKD. CDR3 DNA sequence: TGTGCCATCAGCGCGGGACAGGGAAAAGAGACCCAGTACTTC. Its translation is CAISAGQGKETQYF.

The chain is built from TRBV11-1 and TRBJ1-6; D is unclear. Germline CDR1 and CDR2: SGHAT and FQDESV (reference sequence). V was clipped by 2 bases and J by 5 bases, with 7 bases between them. The CDR3 length is 14 residues. The DNA for the CDR3 is TGTGCCAGCAGCTTACGGGTGGATAATTCACCCCTCCACTTT. Residues: CASSLRVDNSPLHF.

V is TRBV5-6 and J is TRBJ2-7, with D possibly being TRBD1 (5 bases). The CDR3 covers 13 residues. V lost 0 bases, J lost 12 bases, and 16 bases lay in between. Per germline, CDR1 SGHDT and CDR2 YYEEEE. CDR3 nucleotides: TGTGCCAGCAGCTTGGGATCGACAGCCGGCCGGTACTTC. Amino acid sequence: CASSLGSTAGRYF.

The V and J genes are TRBV4-1 and TRBJ2-5, with D unresolved. With 1 base removed from V and 4 bases from J, the gap between germline ends came to 7 bases. Germline CDR1 reads MGHRA; CDR2 reads YSYEKL. The CDR3 spans 13 residues. This chain's CDR3 is CASSQAVIETQYF. The DNA of the CDR3 is TGCGCCAGCAGCCAAGCGGTCATAGAGACCCAGTACTTC.

V usage is TRBV4-1 and J usage is TRBJ2-7; 8 bases align to TRBD1. Germline lookup yields CDR1 MGHRA and CDR2 YSYEKL. The junction had 6 bases not matched to a gene; V was cut back by 4 bases and J by 7 bases. This CDR3 is built from 13 residues. The CDR3 DNA sequence: TGCGCCAGCAGCCTAGGACAGGGTCGGGAGCAGTACTTC. Translation: CASSLGQGREQYF.

The J gene is TRBJ2-1, the V gene TRBV7-2, with D possibly being TRBD2 (5 bases). The CDR3 extends over 16 amino acids. Trimming shortened V by 5 bases and J by 7 bases, and 21 bases separated the two germline ends. Germline V gene sequence: CDR1 SGHTA, CDR2 FQGNSA. CDR3 DNA sequence: TGTGCCAGCAGCCCTATCCTAAGGACTGACAAGAATGAGCAGTTCTTC. It codes for CASSPILRTDKNEQFF.

The V call is TRBV10-1, the J call TRBJ2-1; 10 nucleotides match TRBD2. The length of the CDR3 is 17 residues. The germline CDR1 and CDR2 sequences are WNHNN and SYGVQD (reference sequence). The V and J ends lost 4 bases and 2 bases, in that order; junction bases with no gene match: 8. CDR3: CASSGQSGRGAYNEQFF. In DNA form, the CDR3 reads TGCGCCAGCAGTGGGCAGAGCGGGAGGGGCGCCTACAATGAGCAGTTCTTC.

This clone was counted a few times. This chain connects TRBV11-2 to TRBJ1-4; D may be TRBD1 (5 bases). The V and J ends lost 5 bases and 6 bases respectively, with 25 bases between them. CDR3 length: 18 amino acids. CDR1 is SGHAT, CDR2 FQNNGV, per germline. The CDR3 region has the DNA TGTGCCAGCAGCAAACTCCAGGGAGGTTCAGTATGGGATGAAAAACTGTTTTTT. Protein product: CASSKLQGGSVWDEKLFF.

The chain couples TRBV5-6 to TRBJ2-7; the match to TRBD1 covers 10 bases. Per the germline V gene, CDR1 is SGHDT and CDR2 is YYEEEE. With V trimmed by 5 bases and J by 9 bases, 14 bases remained unmatched. The CDR3 is made up of 15 amino acids. The CDR3 is CASSSVRGTGERQYF. The CDR3, as DNA: TGTGCCAGCAGTTCTGTCCGCGGGACAGGGGAAAGGCAGTACTTC.